The 9 T cell receptor beta chains presented below share a single source sample, sequenced in a study of vaccination and CD4 T cells after COVID-19. Treatment indicated: 10-day PBMC culture with coronavirus spike peptide pools or control peptides (ViraFEST assay). Sequencing of cultured CD4+ T cell DNA used the Oncomine TCR Beta short-read assay. TCRdb fed the PCR reads into MiXCR, producing one record per CDR3 protein. The sample records 12,000 or so distinct CDR3 sequences, 38% being singletons. Their antigens remain unidentified. Specimen: cultured CD4+ T cells from blood. These TCRs come from a human donor with COVID-19.

This chain connects TRBV19 to TRBJ2-3; TRBD1 matches 12 bases. With 3 bases clipped from V and 6 bases from J, the junction kept 7 bases outside the gene matches. There are 16 residues in the CDR3. From germline, CDR1 is LNHDA and CDR2 SQIVND (reference sequence). The CDR3 nucleotides read TGTGCCAGTAGTATGGGGACAGGGGGCTGGCGTGATACGCAGTATTTT. It yields the protein CASSMGTGGWRDTQYF.

This clonotype was counted between two and nine times. V usage is TRBV12-3 or TRBV12-4 and J usage is TRBJ2-5; 8 nucleotides align to TRBD1. The CDR3 extends over 15 amino acids. The V segment lost 6 bases and the J segment 1 base; nucleotides outside the gene matches: 7. The CDR3 is CASSPFDRGQETQYF. The CDR3 bases are TGTGCCAGCAGCCCCTTCGACAGGGGCCAAGAGACCCAGTACTTC.

Turning to this clonotype: An end of the junction differs from the germline gene, which may be a read error. V is TRBV5-3 and J is TRBJ1-2; D is unresolved. TRBV5-3 is given ORF status, its function remaining uncertain. The CDR3 runs 15 residues. CDR3 loop: CASSLAGKTIYGYTF. The CDR3 coding sequence is TGTGCCAGCAGCTTGGCCGGAAAAACAATCTATGGCTACACCTTC.

This clonotype was seen a few times. The chain is built from TRBV20-1 and TRBJ1-1, with D perhaps matching TRBD1 (5 bases). CDR3 length: 12 residues. Germline V gene sequence: CDR1 DFQATT, CDR2 SNEGSKA (reference sequence). The CDR3 sequence: CSPLRGNTEAFF. CDR3 coding DNA: TGCAGCCCCCTTAGGGGGAACACTGAAGCTTTCTTT.

This clonotype was detected only a few times. The chain employs TRBV19 and TRBJ1-3; D not resolved. V was trimmed by 3 bases and J by 0 bases, leaving 12 bases between them. From germline, CDR1 is LNHDA and CDR2 SQIVND (reference sequence). This CDR3 is 16 amino acids long. DNA for the CDR3: TGTGCCAGTAGTATTCACATAGCTATCTCTGGAAACACCATATATTTT. It specifies CASSIHIAISGNTIYF.

The V gene is TRBV20-1, the J gene TRBJ1-2; 9 nucleotides line up with TRBD1. Germline values: CDR1 DFQATT, CDR2 SNEGSKA (reference sequence). The CDR3 is 13 amino acids. The V and J ends lost 6 bases and 1 base, in that order; junction bases with no gene match: 3. DNA for the CDR3: TGCAGTGCCCCGGGACAGGGTAACTATGGCTACACCTTC. Protein product: CSAPGQGNYGYTF.

The CDR3 DNA reads as TGTGCCAGCAGCGACTCATTCGGGGGACGGACAGATACGCAGTATTTT. This codes for CASSDSFGGRTDTQYF. The V call is TRBV7-2, the J call TRBJ2-3, with D possibly matching TRBD2 (6 bases). The CDR3 has 16 amino acids. Germline CDR1 SGHTA, CDR2 FQGNSA. With 5 bases removed from V and 3 bases from J, the gap between germline ends came to 18 bases.

J is TRBJ2-3 and V is TRBV6-1; possibly TRBD1 or TRBD2 for D (5 bases each). The V gene lost 3 bases and the J gene lost 2 bases, with 12 bases spanning the gap. This CDR3 has 15 amino acids. Germline assignment: CDR1 MNHNS and CDR2 SASEGT. The CDR3 protein is CASSDTGLTTDTQYF. In nucleotides, the CDR3 is TGTGCCAGCAGTGACACGGGGCTTACCACAGATACGCAGTATTTT.

V and J are TRBV10-3 and TRBJ2-1; tentatively, D is TRBD1 or TRBD2 (7 bases each). V dropped 10 bases and J dropped 6 bases, with 22 bases sitting between them. Germline V gene lookup returns CDR1 ENHRY and CDR2 SYGVKD. The CDR3 spans 15 residues. CDR3 coding DNA: TGTGCCACCTTCAGGGGGGGGAAAAACGGCAATGAGCAGTTCTTC. This codes for CATFRGGKNGNEQFF.